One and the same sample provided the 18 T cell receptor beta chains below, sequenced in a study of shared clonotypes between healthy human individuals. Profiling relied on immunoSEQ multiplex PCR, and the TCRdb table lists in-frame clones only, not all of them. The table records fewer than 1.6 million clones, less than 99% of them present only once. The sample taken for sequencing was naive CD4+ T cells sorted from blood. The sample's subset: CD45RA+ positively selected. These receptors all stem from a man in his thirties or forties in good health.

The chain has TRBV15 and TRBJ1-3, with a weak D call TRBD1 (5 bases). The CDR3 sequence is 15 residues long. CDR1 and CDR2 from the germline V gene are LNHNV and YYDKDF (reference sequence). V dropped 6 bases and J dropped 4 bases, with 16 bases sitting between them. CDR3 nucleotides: TGTGCCACCAGATTTGGGACCGGAGTGGGAAACACCATATATTTT. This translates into CATRFGTGVGNTIYF.

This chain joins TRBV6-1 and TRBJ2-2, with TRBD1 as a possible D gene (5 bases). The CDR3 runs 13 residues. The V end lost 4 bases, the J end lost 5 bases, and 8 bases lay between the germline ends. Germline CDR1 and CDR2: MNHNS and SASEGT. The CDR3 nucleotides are TGTGCCAGCAGTGGGGGCCCGACCGGGGAGCTGTTTTTT. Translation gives CASSGGPTGELFF.

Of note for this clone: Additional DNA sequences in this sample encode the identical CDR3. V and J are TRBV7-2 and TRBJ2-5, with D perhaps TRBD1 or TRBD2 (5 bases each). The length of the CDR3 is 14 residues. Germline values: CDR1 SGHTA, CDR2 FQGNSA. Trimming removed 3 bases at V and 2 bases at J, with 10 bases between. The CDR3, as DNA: TGTGCCAGCAGCTTCGGGACGGTACAAGAGACCCAGTACTTC. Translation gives CASSFGTVQETQYF. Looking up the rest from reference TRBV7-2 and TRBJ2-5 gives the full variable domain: GAGVSQSPSNKVTEKGKDVELRCDPISGHTALYWYRQSLGQGLEFLIYFQGNSAPDKSGLPSDRFSAERTGGSVSTLTIQRTQQEDSAVYLCASSFGTVQETQYFGPGTRLLVL.

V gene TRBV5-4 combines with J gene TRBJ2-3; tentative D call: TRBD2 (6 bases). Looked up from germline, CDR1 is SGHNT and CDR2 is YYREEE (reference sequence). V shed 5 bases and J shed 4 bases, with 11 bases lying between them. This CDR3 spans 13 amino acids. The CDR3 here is CASRDQRADTQYF. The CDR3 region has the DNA TGTGCCAGCAGGGACCAGCGGGCAGATACGCAGTATTTT.

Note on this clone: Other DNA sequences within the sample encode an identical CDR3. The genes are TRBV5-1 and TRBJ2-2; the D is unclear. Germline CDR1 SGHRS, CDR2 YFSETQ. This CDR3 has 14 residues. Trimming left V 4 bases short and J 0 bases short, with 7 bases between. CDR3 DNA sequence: TGCGCCAGCAGCCTGACAACGAACACCGGGGAGCTGTTTTTT. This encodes CASSLTTNTGELFF.

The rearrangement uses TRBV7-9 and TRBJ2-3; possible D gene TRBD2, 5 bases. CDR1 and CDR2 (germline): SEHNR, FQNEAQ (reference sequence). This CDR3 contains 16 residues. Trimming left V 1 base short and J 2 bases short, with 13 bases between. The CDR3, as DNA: TGTGCCAGCAGCTTAGGAGCGCTAGCCGTCACAGATACGCAGTATTTT. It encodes CASSLGALAVTDTQYF.

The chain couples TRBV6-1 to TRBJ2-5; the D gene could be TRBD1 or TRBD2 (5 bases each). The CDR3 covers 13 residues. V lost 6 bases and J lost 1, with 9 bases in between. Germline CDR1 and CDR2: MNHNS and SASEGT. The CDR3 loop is CASSGASQETQYF. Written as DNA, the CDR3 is TGTGCCAGCAGCGGGGCCTCCCAAGAGACCCAGTACTTC.

The CDR3 region has the DNA TGTGCCAGCAGCTTATACGGGGCTAGCGGGAGAGTCGATGAGCAGTTCTTC. This codes for CASSLYGASGRVDEQFF. V usage is TRBV7-9 and J usage is TRBJ2-1, with TRBD2 matching over 10 bases. The CDR3 spans 17 residues. J was trimmed by 8 bases and V by 2 bases; bases with no gene match: 12. From germline, CDR1 is SEHNR and CDR2 FQNEAQ (reference sequence).

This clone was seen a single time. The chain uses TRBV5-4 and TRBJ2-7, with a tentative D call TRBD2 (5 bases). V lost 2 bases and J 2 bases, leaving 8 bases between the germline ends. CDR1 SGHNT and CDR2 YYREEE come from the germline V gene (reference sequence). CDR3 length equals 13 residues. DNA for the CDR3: TGTGCCAGCAGCTTCGGGGAAACCTACGAGCAGTACTTC. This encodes CASSFGETYEQYF.

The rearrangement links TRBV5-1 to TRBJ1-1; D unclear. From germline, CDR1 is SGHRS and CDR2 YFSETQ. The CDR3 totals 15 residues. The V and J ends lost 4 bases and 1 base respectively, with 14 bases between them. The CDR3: CASSRLAGANTEAFF. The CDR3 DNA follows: TGCGCCAGCAGCAGGCTGGCGGGAGCGAACACTGAAGCTTTCTTT.

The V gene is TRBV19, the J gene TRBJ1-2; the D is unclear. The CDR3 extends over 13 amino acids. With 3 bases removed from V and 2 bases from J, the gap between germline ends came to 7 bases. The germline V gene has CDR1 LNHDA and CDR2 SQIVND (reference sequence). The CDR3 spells CASSMSLNYGYTF. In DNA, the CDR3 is TGTGCCAGTAGTATGAGTCTGAACTATGGCTACACCTTC.

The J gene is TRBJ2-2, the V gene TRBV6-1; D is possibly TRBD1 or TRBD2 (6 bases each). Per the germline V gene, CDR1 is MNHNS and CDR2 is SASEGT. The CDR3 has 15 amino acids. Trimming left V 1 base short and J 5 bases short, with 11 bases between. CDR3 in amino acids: CASSEGQGRTGELFF. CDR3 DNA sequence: TGTGCCAGCAGTGAAGGGCAGGGGAGGACCGGGGAGCTGTTTTTT.

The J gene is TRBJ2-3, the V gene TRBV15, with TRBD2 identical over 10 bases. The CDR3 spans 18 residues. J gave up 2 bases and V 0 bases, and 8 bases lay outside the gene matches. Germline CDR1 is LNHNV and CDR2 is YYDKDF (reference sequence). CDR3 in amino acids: CATSRDRLAGVVTDTQYF. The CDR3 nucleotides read TGTGCCACCAGCAGAGATCGCCTAGCGGGAGTGGTCACAGATACGCAGTATTTT.

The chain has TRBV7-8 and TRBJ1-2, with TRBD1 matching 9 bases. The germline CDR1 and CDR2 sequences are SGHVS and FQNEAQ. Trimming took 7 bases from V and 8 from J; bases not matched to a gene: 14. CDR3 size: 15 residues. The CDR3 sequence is CASTNRGRHAGGYTF. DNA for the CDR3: TGTGCCAGCACCAACAGGGGGCGGCACGCCGGCGGCTACACCTTC.

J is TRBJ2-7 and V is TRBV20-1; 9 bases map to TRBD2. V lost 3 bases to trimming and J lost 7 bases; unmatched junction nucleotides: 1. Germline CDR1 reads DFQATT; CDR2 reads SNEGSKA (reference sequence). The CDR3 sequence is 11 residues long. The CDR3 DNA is TGCAGTGCTAGTAGCGGGAGAGAGCAGTACTTC. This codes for CSASSGREQYF.

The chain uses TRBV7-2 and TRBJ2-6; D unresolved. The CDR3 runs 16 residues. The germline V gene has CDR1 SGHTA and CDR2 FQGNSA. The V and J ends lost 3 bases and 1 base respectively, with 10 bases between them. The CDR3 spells CASSFFGLSGANVLTF. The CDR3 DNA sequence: TGTGCCAGCAGCTTCTTCGGGCTTTCTGGGGCCAACGTCCTGACTTTC. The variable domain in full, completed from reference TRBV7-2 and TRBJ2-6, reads GAGVSQSPSNKVTEKGKDVELRCDPISGHTALYWYRQSLGQGLEFLIYFQGNSAPDKSGLPSDRFSAERTGGSVSTLTIQRTQQEDSAVYLCASSFFGLSGANVLTFGAGSRLTVL.

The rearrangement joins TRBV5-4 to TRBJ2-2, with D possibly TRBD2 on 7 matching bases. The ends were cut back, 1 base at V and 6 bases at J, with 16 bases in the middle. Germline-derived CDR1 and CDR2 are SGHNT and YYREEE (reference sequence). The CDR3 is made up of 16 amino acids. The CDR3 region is CASSLTGGLSAGELFF. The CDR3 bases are TGTGCCAGCAGCTTGACCGGGGGGCTATCGGCCGGGGAGCTGTTTTTT.

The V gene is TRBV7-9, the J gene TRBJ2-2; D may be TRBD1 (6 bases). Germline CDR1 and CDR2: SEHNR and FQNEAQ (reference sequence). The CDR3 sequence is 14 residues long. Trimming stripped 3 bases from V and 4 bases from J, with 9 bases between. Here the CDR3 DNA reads TGTGCCAGCAGCTTGAGGGGGATCACCGGGGAGCTGTTTTTT. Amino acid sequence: CASSLRGITGELFF.